This T cell receptor beta chain was profiled in a study of blood T cell repertoires in COVID-19. Looking at the study overall: Italy, Spain and the United States were the sources of the convalescent and acute COVID-19 samples. The analysed material was cDNA or gDNA that came from T cells, B-cell-depleted T cells, or PBMCs.

Original handling: Reference gene primer amplification gave estimated nucleated cell counts. The protocol was immunoSEQ multiplex PCR, while the TCRdb copy is restricted to in-frame clones and leaves out a portion. V, J and clone size are taken as reported in that table, and D and trimming were inferred from the DNA itself. The table shows 90,000 to 150,000 clones, with just over 85% occurring only once. This TCR came from a woman aged 45-65 years with active or convalescent COVID-19. Input material: peripheral blood.

CDR3 coding DNA: TGTGCCAGCAGCTTTTCCGGGACAGGAGGGGACACTGAAGCTTTCTTT. Translating gives CASSFSGTGGDTEAFF. The J gene is TRBJ1-1, the V gene TRBV7-8, with 8 bases lining up with TRBD1. The germline CDR1 and CDR2 sequences are SGHVS and FQNEAQ. Trimming took 3 bases from V and 3 from J; bases not matched to a gene: 9. This CDR3 spans 16 amino acids.